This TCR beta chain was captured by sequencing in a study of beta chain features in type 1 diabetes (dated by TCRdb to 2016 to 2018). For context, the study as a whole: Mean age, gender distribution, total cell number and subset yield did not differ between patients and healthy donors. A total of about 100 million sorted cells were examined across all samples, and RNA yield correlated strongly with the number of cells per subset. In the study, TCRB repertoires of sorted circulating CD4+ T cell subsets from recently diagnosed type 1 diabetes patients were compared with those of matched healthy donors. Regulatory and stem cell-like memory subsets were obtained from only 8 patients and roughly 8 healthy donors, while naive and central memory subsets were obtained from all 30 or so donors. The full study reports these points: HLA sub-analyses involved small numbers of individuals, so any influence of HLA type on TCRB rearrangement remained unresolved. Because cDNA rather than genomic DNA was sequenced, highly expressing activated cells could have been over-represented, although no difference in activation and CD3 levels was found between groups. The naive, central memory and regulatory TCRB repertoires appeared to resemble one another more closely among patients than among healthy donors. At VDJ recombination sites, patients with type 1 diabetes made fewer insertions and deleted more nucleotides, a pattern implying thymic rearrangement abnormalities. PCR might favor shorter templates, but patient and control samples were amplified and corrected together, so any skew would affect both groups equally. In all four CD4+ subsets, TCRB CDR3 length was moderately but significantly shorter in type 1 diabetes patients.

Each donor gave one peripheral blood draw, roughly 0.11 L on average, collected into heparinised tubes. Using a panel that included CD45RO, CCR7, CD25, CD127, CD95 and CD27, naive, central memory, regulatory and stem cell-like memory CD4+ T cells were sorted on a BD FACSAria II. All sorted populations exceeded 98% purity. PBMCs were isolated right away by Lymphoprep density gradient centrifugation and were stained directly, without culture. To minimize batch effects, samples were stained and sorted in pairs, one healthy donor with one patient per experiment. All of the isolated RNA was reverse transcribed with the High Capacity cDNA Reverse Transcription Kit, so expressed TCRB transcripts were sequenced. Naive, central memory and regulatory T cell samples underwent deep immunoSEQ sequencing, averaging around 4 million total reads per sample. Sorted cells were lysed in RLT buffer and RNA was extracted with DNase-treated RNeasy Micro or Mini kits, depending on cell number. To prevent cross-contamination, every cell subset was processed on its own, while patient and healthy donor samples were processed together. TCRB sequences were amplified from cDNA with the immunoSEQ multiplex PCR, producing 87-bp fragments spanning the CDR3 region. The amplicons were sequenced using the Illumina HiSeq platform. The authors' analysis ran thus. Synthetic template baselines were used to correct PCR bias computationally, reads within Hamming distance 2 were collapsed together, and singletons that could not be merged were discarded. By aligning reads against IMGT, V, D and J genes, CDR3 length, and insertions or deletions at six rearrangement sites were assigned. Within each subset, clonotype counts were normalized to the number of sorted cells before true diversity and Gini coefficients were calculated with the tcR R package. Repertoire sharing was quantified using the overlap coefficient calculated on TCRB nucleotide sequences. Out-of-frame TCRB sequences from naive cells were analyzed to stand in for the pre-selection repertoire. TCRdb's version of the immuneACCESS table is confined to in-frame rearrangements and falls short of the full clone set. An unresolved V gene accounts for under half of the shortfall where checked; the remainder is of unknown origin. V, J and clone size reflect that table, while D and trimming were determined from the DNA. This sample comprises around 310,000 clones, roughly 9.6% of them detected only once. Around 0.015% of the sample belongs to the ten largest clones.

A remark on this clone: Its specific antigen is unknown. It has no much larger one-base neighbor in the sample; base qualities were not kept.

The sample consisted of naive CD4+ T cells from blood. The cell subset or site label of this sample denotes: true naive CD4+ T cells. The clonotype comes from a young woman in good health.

The DNA reads TGTGCCACCAGCAGAGATGGGGGACTAGCGGGTTACAATGAGCAGTTCTTC. The translation is CATSRDGGLAGYNEQFF. This chain is built from TRBV15 and TRBJ2-1, with 12 central nucleotides matching TRBD2. From cysteine to phenylalanine, the CDR3 is 17 amino acids long. The sequence is cut down to CDR3 DNA, 51 bases in frame from base 1. V trim: 0 bases; J trim: 4 bases; unmatched bases: 4. Via the germline V gene (reference sequence), CDR1 is LNHNV and CDR2 YYDKDF. Reference TRBV15 and TRBJ2-1 genes cover what lies past the CDR3, so the full variable domain is DAMVIQNPRYQVTQFGKPVTLSCSQTLNHNVMYWYQQKSSQAPKLLFHYYDKDFNNEADTPDNFQSRRPNTSFCFLDIRSPGLGDTAMYLCATSRDGGLAGYNEQFFGPGTRLTVL.